This TCR beta chain is from a study of radiation and T cells in renal cell carcinoma. The wider study: Nephrectomy followed 15 Gy stereotactic body radiation by 4 weeks.

V lost 3 bases, J lost 1 base, and 10 bases lay in between. Germline V gene data show CDR1 as MDHEN and CDR2 as SYDVKM. CDR3 length equals 15 residues. Time point given: baseline pretreatment blood. Regarding treatment: 15 Gy SBRT to primary tumor, nephrectomy 4 weeks later. Blood was sampled at baseline, 2 weeks and 4 weeks after SBRT. Comment on this clone: Antigen specificity is unknown.

Broader study findings: No pretreatment tumor biopsies were available for baseline clonotypes. In blood, top tumor clones expanded by 2 weeks, shrinking by 4.

Sequenced by immunoSEQ multiplex PCR; TCRdb stores in-frame clones only, minus some. The sample consists of more than 95,000 clones, 82% of them appearing once. The source was blood, collected from a patient whose treatment included radiotherapy and nephrectomy. V and J are TRBV28 and TRBJ2-1; D is uncertain. This TCR was sampled from a woman between 55 and 75 years old with renal cell carcinoma. CDR3 nucleotide sequence: TGTGCCAGCAGTTTGGACCCTTCGTCCTACAATGAGCAGTTCTTC. As protein: CASSLDPSSYNEQFF.